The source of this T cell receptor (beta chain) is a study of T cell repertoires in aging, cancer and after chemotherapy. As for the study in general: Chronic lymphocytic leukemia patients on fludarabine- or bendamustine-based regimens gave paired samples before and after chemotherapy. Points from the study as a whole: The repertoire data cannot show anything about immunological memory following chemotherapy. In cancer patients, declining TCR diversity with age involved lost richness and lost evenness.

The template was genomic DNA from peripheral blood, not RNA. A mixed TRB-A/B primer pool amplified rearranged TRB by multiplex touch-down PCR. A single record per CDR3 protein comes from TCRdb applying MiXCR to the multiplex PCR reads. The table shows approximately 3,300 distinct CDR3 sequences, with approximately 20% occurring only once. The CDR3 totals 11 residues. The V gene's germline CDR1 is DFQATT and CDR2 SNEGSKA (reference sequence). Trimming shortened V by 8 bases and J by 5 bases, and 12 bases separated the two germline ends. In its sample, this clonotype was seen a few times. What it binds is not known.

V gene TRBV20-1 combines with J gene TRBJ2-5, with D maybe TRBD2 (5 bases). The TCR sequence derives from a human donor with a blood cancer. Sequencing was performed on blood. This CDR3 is CSSTWRETQYF. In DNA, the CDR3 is TGCAGTTCGACTTGGAGGGAGACCCAGTACTTC.